The rows below give T cell receptor beta chains drawn from one sample of a study of blood T cell repertoires in COVID-19. Measured with immunoSEQ multiplex PCR; TCRdb has only the in-frame clones, and not every one. Of approximately 59,000 clones in the sample, 81% were seen once. The sequenced sample was peripheral blood. These receptors were taken from a man aged 60-69 years with COVID-19, enrolled during active disease. The CDR3 runs from the conserved cysteine through the conserved F or W. A D gene is named only where the DNA matches it firmly. Some rows mark clone size as missing; the rest say once, few, many or name a class of expanded clone.

D | size | J | V | CDR3 | DNA
TRBD1 | - | TRBJ2-7 | TRBV29-1 | CSARVGTVASNHFYEQYF | TGCAGCGCCAGGGTGGGGACAGTCGCTAGCAACCACTTCTACGAGCAGTACTTC
TRBD1 | - | TRBJ2-3 | TRBV6-5 | CASSLGQGADTQYF | TGTGCCAGCAGTCTGGGACAGGGGGCAGATACGCAGTATTTT
- | - | TRBJ1-3 | TRBV7-2 | CASSHRRTGNTIYF | TGTGCCAGCAGCCACAGACGGACTGGAAACACCATATATTTT
- | - | TRBJ1-1 | TRBV7-9 | CASSLESRVTEAFF | TGTGCCAGCAGCTTAGAAAGCAGGGTGACTGAAGCTTTCTTT
TRBD1 | - | TRBJ2-6 | TRBV7-2 | CASSLPGTAGANVLTF | TGTGCCAGCAGCTTACCGGGGACAGCTGGGGCCAACGTCCTGACTTTC
- | few | TRBJ2-5 | TRBV7-3 | CASSFRQGIQYF | TGTGCCAGCAGCTTTAGGCAGGGGATCCAGTACTTC
- | - | TRBJ1-4 | TRBV2 | CASTPVATNEKLFF | TGTGCCAGCACCCCGGTTGCAACTAATGAAAAACTGTTTTTT
TRBD1 | - | TRBJ2-6 | TRBV5-5 | CASVAGTVPSGANVLTF | TGTGCCAGTGTGGCCGGGACAGTGCCTTCTGGGGCCAACGTCCTGACTTTC
- | - | TRBJ1-1 | TRBV21-1 | CASSKAQGGGNTEAFF | TGTGCCAGCAGCAAAGCGCAGGGAGGAGGGAACACTGAAGCTTTCTTT
- | - | TRBJ2-2 | TRBV18 | CASSPRDTGELFF | TGTGCCAGCTCACCCCGGGACACCGGGGAGCTGTTTTTT
TRBD2 | - | TRBJ2-3 | TRBV5-1 | CASSLGLAVSSTDTQYF | TGCGCCAGCAGCCTTGGACTAGCGGTGTCTAGCACAGATACGCAGTATTTT
- | once | TRBJ1-2 | TRBV6-1 | CASSEVVGANYGYTF | TGTGCCAGCAGTGAAGTGGTCGGAGCCAACTATGGCTACACCTTC
TRBD1 | - | TRBJ1-3 | TRBV6-1 | CASSVSQGAQRGGNTIYF | TGTGCCAGCAGTGTCTCACAGGGGGCTCAGAGGGGTGGAAACACCATATATTTT
- | - | TRBJ2-7 | TRBV25-1 | CASSFPSGYPYEQYF | TGTGCCAGCAGTTTCCCCTCGGGTTACCCCTACGAGCAGTACTTC
- | - | TRBJ2-7 | TRBV29-1 | CSVEEEGTYEQYF | TGCAGCGTTGAGGAGGAGGGAACCTACGAGCAGTACTTC
- | - | TRBJ2-1 | TRBV3-1/TRBV3-2 | CASSQRGGEKYNEQFF | TGTGCCAGCAGCCAGAGGGGGGGCGAAAAATACAATGAGCAGTTCTTC
TRBD1 | - | TRBJ1-2 | TRBV6-6 | CANADRANYGYTF | TGTGCCAACGCGGACAGGGCTAACTATGGCTACACCTTC
- | - | TRBJ1-5 | TRBV24-1 | CATREPGHQPQHF | TGTGCCACCAGAGAACCGGGTCATCAGCCCCAGCATTTT
- | - | TRBJ2-5 | TRBV6-1 | CASSDRIQETQYF | TGTGCCAGCAGTGACAGGATCCAAGAGACCCAGTACTTC
- | - | TRBJ2-3 | TRBV5-1 | CASSFGDFIPDTQYF | TGCGCCAGCAGCTTTGGGGACTTCATACCAGATACGCAGTATTTT
TRBD2 | - | TRBJ2-5 | TRBV2 | CASSFTSGGGETQYF | TGTGCCAGCAGTTTTACTAGCGGGGGGGGAGAGACCCAGTACTTC
- | few | TRBJ1-6 | TRBV11-2 | CASSLSQTISPLHF | TGTGCCAGCAGTCTATCGCAAACTATTTCACCCCTCCACTTT
TRBD1 | - | TRBJ2-7 | TRBV10-1 | CAKDRGPYEQYF | TGCGCCAAGGACAGGGGACCCTACGAGCAGTACTTC
- | few | TRBJ2-3 | TRBV5-4 | CASSKEGPDTQYF | TGTGCCAGCAGCAAGGAGGGGCCAGATACGCAGTATTTT
- | - | TRBJ1-5 | TRBV6-5 | CASSYLGGQPQHF | TGTGCCAGCAGTTACCTCGGCGGTCAGCCCCAGCATTTT
- | few | TRBJ2-1 | TRBV6-5 | CASRRQGYRNEQFF | TGTGCCAGCCGACGCCAGGGCTACCGAAATGAGCAGTTCTTC
TRBD2 | - | TRBJ2-3 | TRBV5-1 | CASNPSGIVTDTQYF | TGCGCCAGCAACCCTAGCGGGATAGTAACAGATACGCAGTATTTT
TRBD1 | - | TRBJ2-3 | TRBV19 | CASSMRTGETDTQYF | TGTGCCAGTAGTATGCGGACAGGGGAAACAGATACGCAGTATTTT
- | - | TRBJ2-5 | TRBV27 | CASRQTGTRATQYF | TGTGCCAGCAGGCAGACAGGTACTCGGGCGACCCAGTACTTC
TRBD1 | - | TRBJ1-2 | TRBV13 | CASSLGTGPPNGYTF | TGTGCCAGCAGCTTAGGGACAGGGCCCCCCAATGGCTACACCTTC
- | few | TRBJ1-5 | TRBV18 | CASSPVTGSVNQPQHF | TGTGCCAGCTCACCAGTTACAGGGTCGGTAAATCAGCCCCAGCATTTT